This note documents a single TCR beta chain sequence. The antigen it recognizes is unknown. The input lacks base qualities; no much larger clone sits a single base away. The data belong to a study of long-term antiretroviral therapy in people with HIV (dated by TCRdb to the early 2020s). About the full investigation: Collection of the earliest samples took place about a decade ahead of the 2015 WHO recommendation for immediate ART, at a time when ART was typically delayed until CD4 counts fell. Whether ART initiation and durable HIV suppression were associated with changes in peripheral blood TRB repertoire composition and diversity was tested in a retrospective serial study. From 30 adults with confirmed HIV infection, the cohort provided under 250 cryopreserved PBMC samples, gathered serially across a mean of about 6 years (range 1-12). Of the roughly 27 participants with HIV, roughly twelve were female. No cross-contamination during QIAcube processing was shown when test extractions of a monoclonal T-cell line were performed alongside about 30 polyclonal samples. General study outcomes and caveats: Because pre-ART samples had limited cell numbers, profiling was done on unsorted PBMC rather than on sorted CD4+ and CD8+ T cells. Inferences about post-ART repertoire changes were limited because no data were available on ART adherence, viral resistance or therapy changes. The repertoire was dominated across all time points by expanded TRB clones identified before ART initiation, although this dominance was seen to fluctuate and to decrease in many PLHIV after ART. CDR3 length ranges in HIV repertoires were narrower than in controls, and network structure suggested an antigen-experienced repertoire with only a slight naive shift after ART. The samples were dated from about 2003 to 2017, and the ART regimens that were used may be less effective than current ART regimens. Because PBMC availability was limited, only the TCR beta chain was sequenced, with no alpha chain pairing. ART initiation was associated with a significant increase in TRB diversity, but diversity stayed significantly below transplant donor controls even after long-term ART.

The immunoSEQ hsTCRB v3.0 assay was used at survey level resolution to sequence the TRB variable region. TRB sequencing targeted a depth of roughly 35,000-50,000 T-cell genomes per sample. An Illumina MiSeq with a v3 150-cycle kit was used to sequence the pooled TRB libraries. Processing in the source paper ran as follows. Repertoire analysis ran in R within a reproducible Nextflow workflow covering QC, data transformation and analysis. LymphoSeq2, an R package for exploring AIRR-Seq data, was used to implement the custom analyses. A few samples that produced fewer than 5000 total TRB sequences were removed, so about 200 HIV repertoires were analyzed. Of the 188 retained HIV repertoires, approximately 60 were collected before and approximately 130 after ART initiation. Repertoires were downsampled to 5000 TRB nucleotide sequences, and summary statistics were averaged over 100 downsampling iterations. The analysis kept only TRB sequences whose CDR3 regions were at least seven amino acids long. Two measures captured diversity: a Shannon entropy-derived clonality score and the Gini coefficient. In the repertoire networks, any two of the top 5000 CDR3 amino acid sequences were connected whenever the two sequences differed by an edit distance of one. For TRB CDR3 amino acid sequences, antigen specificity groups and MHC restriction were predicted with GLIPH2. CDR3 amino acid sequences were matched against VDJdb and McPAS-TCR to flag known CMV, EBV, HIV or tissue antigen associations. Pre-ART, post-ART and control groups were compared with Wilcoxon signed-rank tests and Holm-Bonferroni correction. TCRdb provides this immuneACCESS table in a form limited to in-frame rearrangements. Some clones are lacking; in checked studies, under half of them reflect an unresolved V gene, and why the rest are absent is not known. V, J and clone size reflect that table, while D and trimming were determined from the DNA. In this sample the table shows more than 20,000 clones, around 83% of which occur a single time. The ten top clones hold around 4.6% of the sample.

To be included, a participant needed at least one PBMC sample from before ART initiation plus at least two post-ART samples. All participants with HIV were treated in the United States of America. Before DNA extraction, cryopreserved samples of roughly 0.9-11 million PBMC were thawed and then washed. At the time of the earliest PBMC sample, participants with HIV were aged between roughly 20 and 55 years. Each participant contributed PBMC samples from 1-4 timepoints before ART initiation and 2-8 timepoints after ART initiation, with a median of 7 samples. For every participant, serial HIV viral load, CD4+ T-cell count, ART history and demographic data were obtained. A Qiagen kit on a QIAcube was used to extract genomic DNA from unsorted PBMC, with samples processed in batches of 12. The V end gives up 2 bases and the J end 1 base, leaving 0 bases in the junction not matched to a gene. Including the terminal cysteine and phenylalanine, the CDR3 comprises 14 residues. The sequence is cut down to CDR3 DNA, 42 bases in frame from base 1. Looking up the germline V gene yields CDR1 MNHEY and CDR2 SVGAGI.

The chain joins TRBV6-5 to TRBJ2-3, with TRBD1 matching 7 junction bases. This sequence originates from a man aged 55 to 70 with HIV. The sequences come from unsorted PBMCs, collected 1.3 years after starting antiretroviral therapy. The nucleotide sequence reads TGTGCCAGCAGTTACGGACAGGGCACAGATACGCAGTATTTT. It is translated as CASSYGQGTDTQYF.